This T cell receptor beta chain stems from a study of T cell responses to AZD1222 COVID-19 vaccine. Study results and limitations: It was only after the peak T cell response that any repertoires were sampled. At study baseline, merely six AZD1222 recipients were seropositive.

The data were produced by immunoSEQ multiplex PCR, yet TCRdb's version contains in-frame clones alone and is incomplete. The data contain some 140,000 clones, over 80% of them singletons. This CDR3 contains 11 residues. V was shortened by 4 bases and J by 8 bases, with 8 bases between the two germline ends. The germline CDR1 and CDR2 sequences are DFQATT and SNEGSKA (reference sequence). In the case of this clone: The antigen is unknown.

J is TRBJ1-4 and V is TRBV20-1; D not certain. This TCR was sampled from an adult who received the AZD1222 COVID-19 vaccine. The material was peripheral blood, obtained 28 days after the second AZD1222 dose. This CDR3 reads CSAIGWEKLFF. For the CDR3, the DNA is TGCAGTGCTATTGGATGGGAAAAACTGTTTTTT.